The present TCR beta chain was sequenced within a study of shared clonotypes between healthy human individuals. Study in general: Each donor had three CD4 naive, three CD4 memory, two CD8 naive and one CD8 memory plate.

In regard to this clone: Its specificity is not known.

Study conclusions and caveats: The small donor group covered limited genetic and exposure diversity.

CD8 memory was a combination of CD45RO+ cells and CCR7-negative CD45RA+ TemRA cells. Trimming removed 5 bases from V and 7 bases from J, with 20 bases in between. The length of the CDR3 is 15 residues. The germline V gene encodes CDR1 SGHVS and CDR2 FQNEAQ. The repertoire was sequenced with immunoSEQ multiplex PCR; TCRdb's copy has only in-frame clones and lacks some. The sample holds around 690,000 clones, roughly 88% seen once. The chain uses TRBV7-8 and TRBJ1-2, with TRBD1 as a possible D gene (5 bases). The clonotype comes from a young man in good health. Some clones in this sample may be carry-over from other donors' samples. Sequenced material: memory CD8+ T cells from PBMCs. Subset here: CD45RO+ cells pooled with CCR7-negative TemRA cells. CDR3 coding DNA: TGTGCCAGCAGCGATACCTCGGACGTCGGGGGTGGCTACACCTTC. Translation gives CASSDTSDVGGGYTF.